Shown below are 20 T cell receptor beta chains from a single sample sequenced in a study of human T cells and chemical hapten exposure. TCRdb re-called the RACE reads with MiXCR, one entry per CDR3 protein. The data hold about 85,000 distinct CDR3 sequences, with approximately 10% observed a single time. The time point: patch test 2, 6 weeks after DPC sensitization. Treatment noted: therapeutic diphenylcyclopropenone sensitization with weekly scalp DPC. The sequenced sample was whole blood, obtained in connection with sensitization to the hapten diphenylcyclopropenone (DPC). These receptor sequences come from a man aged 18 to 30 with alopecia areata. Some clones in this sample may be carry-over from other donors' samples.

This clonotype was counted at least ten times. The V gene is TRBV29-1, the J gene TRBJ2-5; no definite D call. The CDR3 contains 13 residues. CDR1 is SQVTM, CDR2 ANQGSEA, per germline. Deletions cut 2 bases from V and 2 bases from J, with 9 bases between. CDR3 in DNA: TGCAGCGTTGAACAGGTACCACAAGAGACCCAGTACTTC. Translated: CSVEQVPQETQYF.

This clonotype was counted only a few times. The chain links TRBV7-9 to TRBJ2-1; 11 nucleotides align to TRBD2. Per germline, CDR1 SEHNR and CDR2 FQNEAQ (reference sequence). CDR3 length: 17 amino acids. Losses at the gene ends were 5 bases for V and 2 bases for J; bases not matched to a gene: 8. DNA for the CDR3: TGTGCCAGCAGCCGACATAGCGGGGGGGCCGCCTACAATGAGCAGTTCTTC. Translation: CASSRHSGGAAYNEQFF.

The V call is TRBV10-1, the J call TRBJ1-2; D may be TRBD1 (5 bases). CDR1 WNHNN and CDR2 SYGVQD come from the germline V gene (reference sequence). The V end lost 6 bases, the J end lost 2 bases, and 10 bases lay between the germline ends. The CDR3 has 13 amino acids. CDR3 coding DNA: TGCGCCAGCAGCGCGCGGACAAACTATGGCTACACCTTC. Translation gives CASSARTNYGYTF.

This clonotype has a count of ten or more. The J gene is TRBJ2-3, the V gene TRBV11-3; a possible D gene is TRBD2 (6 bases). V gave up 2 bases and J gave up 0 bases, with 9 bases separating them. Looked up from germline, CDR1 is SGHNT and CDR2 is YENEEA. CDR3 length equals 15 residues. The CDR3: CASSLSAGSTDTQYF. CDR3 nucleotides: TGTGCCAGCAGCTTATCTGCGGGGAGCACAGATACGCAGTATTTT. The variable domain in full, completed from reference TRBV11-3 and TRBJ2-3, reads EAGVVQSPRYKIIEKKQPVAFWCNPISGHNTLYWYLQNLGQGPELLIRYENEEAVDDSQLPKDRFSAERLKGVDSTLKIQPAELGDSAVYLCASSLSAGSTDTQYFGPGTRLTVL.

This chain connects TRBV9 to TRBJ2-7, with TRBD1 matching 9 bases. Looked up from germline, CDR1 is SGDLS and CDR2 is YYNGEE. V shed 3 bases and J 1 base; nucleotides not matched to a gene: 2. CDR3 length: 14 amino acids. The CDR3 spells CASSDDRGSYEQYF. CDR3 nucleotides: TGTGCCAGCAGCGACGACAGGGGGTCCTACGAGCAGTACTTC.

CDR3 nucleotide sequence: TGTGCCAGCAGCATGGAACAGGCCACCACCGGGGAGCTGTTTTTT. This encodes CASSMEQATTGELFF. The chain uses TRBV21-1 and TRBJ2-2; the DNA was not used to check the table's D call, TRBD1. TRBV21-1 is described as a pseudogene. The CDR3 is 15 residues long.

This clonotype was observed at least ten times. The chain recombines TRBV3-1 with TRBJ2-1; perhaps TRBD2 as D (6 bases). The length of the CDR3 is 16 residues. Per the germline V gene, CDR1 is LGHDT and CDR2 is YNNKEL (reference sequence). V dropped 1 base and J dropped 7 bases, with 17 bases sitting between them. The CDR3 sequence is CASSQAQDYPLNEQFF. The CDR3 DNA follows: TGTGCCAGCAGCCAAGCACAGGACTACCCCCTGAATGAGCAGTTCTTC.

The chain recombines TRBV29-1 with TRBJ1-1; D ambiguous. Germline lookup yields CDR1 SQVTM and CDR2 ANQGSEA. The CDR3 is 10 residues long. Trimming cost V 7 bases and J 4 bases, with 7 bases left between them. As DNA, the CDR3 is TGCAGCGGTGAGGTCACTGAAGCTTTCTTT. Its translation: CSGEVTEAFF.

This chain joins TRBV24-1 and TRBJ2-6; D gene ambiguous. V was shortened by 2 bases and J by 0 bases, with 7 bases between the two germline ends. Per germline, CDR1 KGHDR and CDR2 SFDVKD. There are 16 residues in the CDR3. The CDR3 region is CATSDWRYSGANVLTF. DNA for the CDR3: TGTGCCACCAGTGATTGGCGTTACTCTGGGGCCAACGTCCTGACTTTC.

This clonotype has more than one count but fewer than ten. The V and J genes are TRBV11-2 and TRBJ1-6; D call uncertain. The CDR3 is 17 residues long. Germline CDR1 SGHAT, CDR2 FQNNGV. V lost 1 base, J lost 0 bases, and 10 bases lay in between. CDR3 DNA sequence: TGTGCCAGCAGCTTAGCGTCGGGGTTCTCCTATAATTCACCCCTCCACTTT. As protein: CASSLASGFSYNSPLHF.

The chain recombines TRBV19 with TRBJ1-2; 9 bases match TRBD1. The CDR3 totals 12 residues. Germline values: CDR1 LNHDA, CDR2 SQIVND (reference sequence). J lost 5 bases, V lost 6 bases, and 1 base had no gene match. The CDR3: CASRDRGYGYTF. CDR3 nucleotide sequence: TGTGCCAGTAGAGACAGGGGGTATGGCTACACCTTC. Looking up the rest from reference TRBV19 and TRBJ1-2 gives the full variable domain: DGGITQSPKYLFRKEGQNVTLSCEQNLNHDAMYWYRQDPGQGLRLIYYSQIVNDFQKGDIAEGYSVSREKKESFPLTVTSAQKNPTAFYLCASRDRGYGYTFGSGTRLTVV.

This clonotype was found a few times. The rearrangement joins TRBV18 to TRBJ1-3, with D uncertain. The CDR3 extends over 16 amino acids. Germline V gene data show CDR1 as KGHSH and CDR2 as LQKENI. Trimming took off 3 bases at V and 0 bases at J, with 12 bases between the two ends. The CDR3 DNA reads TGTGCCAGCTCACCTTCACAGTCCAACTCTGGAAACACCATATATTTT. Its protein product is CASSPSQSNSGNTIYF.

This clonotype was seen many times. The V and J genes are TRBV2 and TRBJ2-1; D is unclear. This CDR3 contains 13 residues. Per germline, CDR1 SNHLY and CDR2 FYNNEI. Trimming shortened V by 7 bases and J by 7 bases, and 14 bases separated the two germline ends. Here the CDR3 DNA reads TGTGCCAGCATTTGGACCTTGGGGAATGAGCAGTTCTTC. It yields the protein CASIWTLGNEQFF.

The chain uses TRBV2 and TRBJ1-2, with 8 bases aligning to TRBD1. The CDR3 is 14 amino acids. With 5 bases clipped from V and 4 bases from J, the junction kept 6 bases outside the gene matches. CDR1 and CDR2 (germline): SNHLY, FYNNEI. CDR3 bases: TGTGCCAGCAGTATGGACAGGGCGCGCTATGGCTACACCTTC. It codes for CASSMDRARYGYTF.

This clonotype was counted between two and nine times. This CDR3 is CASSLTPGNEQFF. CDR3 DNA: TGTGCCAGCAGCTTAACACCGGGGAATGAGCAGTTCTTC. The gene calls are TRBV11-1 and TRBJ2-1; possibly TRBD2 for D (5 bases). The germline V gene has CDR1 SGHAT and CDR2 FQDESV (reference sequence). The CDR3 is 13 residues long. V lost 2 bases to trimming and J lost 7 bases, with 9 bases between them.

The genes are TRBV5-6 and TRBJ2-3, with D maybe TRBD2 (5 bases). This CDR3 has 16 residues. Trimming cost V 0 bases and J 2 bases, with 13 bases left between them. Germline CDR1 SGHDT, CDR2 YYEEEE. This CDR3 reads CASSLGFAGPTDTQYF. In nucleotides, the CDR3 is TGTGCCAGCAGCTTGGGGTTTGCGGGCCCCACAGATACGCAGTATTTT.

In its sample, this clonotype was seen a few times. The chain carries TRBV3-1 and TRBJ2-2; D gene uncertain. Germline V gene sequence: CDR1 LGHDT, CDR2 YNNKEL (reference sequence). The CDR3 contains 16 residues. The germline V and J ends were trimmed by 4 bases and 0 bases, with 12 bases remaining between them. The CDR3 here is CASSPVGRPNTGELFF. CDR3 in DNA: TGTGCCAGCAGCCCAGTCGGCCGACCGAACACCGGGGAGCTGTTTTTT.

In its sample, this clonotype was seen a few times. The rearrangement links TRBV4-1 to TRBJ2-3, with no clear D. Germline V gene sequence: CDR1 MGHRA, CDR2 YSYEKL. The V end was cut by 0 bases, the J end by 2 bases, with 9 bases between. There are 15 residues in the CDR3. CDR3 coding DNA: TGCGCCAGCAGCCAAGATGCAGGATACACAGATACGCAGTATTTT. It yields the protein CASSQDAGYTDTQYF.

Here the CDR3 DNA reads TGTGCCAGCAGCCTAGGGGAGGACTATGGCTACACCTTC. Its translation is CASSLGEDYGYTF. This sequence joins TRBV9 and TRBJ1-2; D might be TRBD1 (5 bases). The V and J ends lost 4 bases and 3 bases respectively, with 10 bases between them. CDR3 length: 13 amino acids. From germline, CDR1 is SGDLS and CDR2 YYNGEE. Using reference TRBV9 and TRBJ1-2 for the parts outside the CDR3, the full variable domain is DSGVTQTPKHLITATGQRVTLRCSPRSGDLSVYWYQQSLDQGLQFLIQYYNGEERAKGNILERFSAQQFPDLHSELNLSSLELGDSALYFCASSLGEDYGYTFGSGTRLTVV.

This clonotype came up many times. The chain is built from TRBV4-3 and TRBJ2-1, with 10 bases lining up with TRBD2. The CDR3 covers 17 residues. The V gene's germline CDR1 is LGHNA and CDR2 YSLEER. J was trimmed by 8 bases and V by 4 bases; bases with no gene match: 14. The CDR3 DNA reads as TGCGCCAGCAGCCCTCAACAAAGCGGGGGGGCCAAAGATGAGCAGTTCTTC. This encodes CASSPQQSGGAKDEQFF.